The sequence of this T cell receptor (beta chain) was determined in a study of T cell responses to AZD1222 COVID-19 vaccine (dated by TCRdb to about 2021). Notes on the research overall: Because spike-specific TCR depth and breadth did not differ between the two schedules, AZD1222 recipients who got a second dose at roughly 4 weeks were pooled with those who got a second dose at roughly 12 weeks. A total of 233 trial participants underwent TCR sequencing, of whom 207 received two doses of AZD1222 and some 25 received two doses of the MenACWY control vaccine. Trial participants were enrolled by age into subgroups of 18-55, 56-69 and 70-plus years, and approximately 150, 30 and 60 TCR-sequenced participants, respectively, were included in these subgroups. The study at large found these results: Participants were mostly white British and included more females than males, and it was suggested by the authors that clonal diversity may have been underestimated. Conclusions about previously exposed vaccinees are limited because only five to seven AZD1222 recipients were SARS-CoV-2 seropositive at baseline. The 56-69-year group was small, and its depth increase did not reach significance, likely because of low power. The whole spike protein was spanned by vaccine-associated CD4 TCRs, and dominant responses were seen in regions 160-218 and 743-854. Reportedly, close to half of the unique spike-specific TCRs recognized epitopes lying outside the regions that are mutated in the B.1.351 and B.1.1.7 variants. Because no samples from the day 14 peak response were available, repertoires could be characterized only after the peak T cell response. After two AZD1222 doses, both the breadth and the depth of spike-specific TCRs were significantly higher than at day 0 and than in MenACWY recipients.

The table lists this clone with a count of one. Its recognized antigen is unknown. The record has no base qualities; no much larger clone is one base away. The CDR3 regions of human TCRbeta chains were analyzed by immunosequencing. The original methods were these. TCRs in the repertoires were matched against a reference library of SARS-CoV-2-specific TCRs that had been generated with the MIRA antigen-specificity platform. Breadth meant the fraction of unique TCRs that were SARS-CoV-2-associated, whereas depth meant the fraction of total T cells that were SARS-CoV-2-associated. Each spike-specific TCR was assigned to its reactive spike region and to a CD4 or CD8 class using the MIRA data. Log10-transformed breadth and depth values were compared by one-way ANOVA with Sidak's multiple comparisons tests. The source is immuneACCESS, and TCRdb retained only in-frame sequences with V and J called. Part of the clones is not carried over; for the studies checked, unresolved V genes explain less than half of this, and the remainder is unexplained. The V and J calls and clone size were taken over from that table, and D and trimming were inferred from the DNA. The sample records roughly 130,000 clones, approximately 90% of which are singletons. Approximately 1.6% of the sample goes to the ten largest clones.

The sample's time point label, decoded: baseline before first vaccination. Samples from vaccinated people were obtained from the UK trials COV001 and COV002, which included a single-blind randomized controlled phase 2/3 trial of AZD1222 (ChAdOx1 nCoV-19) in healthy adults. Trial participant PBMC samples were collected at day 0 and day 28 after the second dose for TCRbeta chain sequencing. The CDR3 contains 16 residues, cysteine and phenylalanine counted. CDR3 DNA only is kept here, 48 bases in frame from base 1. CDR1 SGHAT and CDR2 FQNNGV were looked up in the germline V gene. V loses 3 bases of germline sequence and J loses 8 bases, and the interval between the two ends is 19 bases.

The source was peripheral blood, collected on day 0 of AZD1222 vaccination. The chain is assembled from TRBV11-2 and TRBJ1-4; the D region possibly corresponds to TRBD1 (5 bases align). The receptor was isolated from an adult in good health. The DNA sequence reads TGTGCCAGCAGCTTGAGGCCTCTCCTTGGGGGGGAAAAACTGTTTTTT. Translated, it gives CASSLRPLLGGEKLFF.